This passage covers 23 T cell receptor beta chains from one sample sequenced in a study of blood T cell repertoires in COVID-19. Only in-frame clones appear in the TCRdb table, and some are missing; sequencing was by immunoSEQ multiplex PCR. This sample has about 140,000 clones, with over 80% found just once. Specimen: PBMCs or T cells enriched from blood (not recorded which). These receptors all stem from a man aged 55 to 69 who had recovered from COVID-19.

This clone was recorded only once. This sequence joins TRBV11-2 and TRBJ2-7; perhaps TRBD2 as D (5 bases). Germline CDR1 SGHAT, CDR2 FQNNGV. This CDR3 comprises 14 residues. The germline V and J ends were trimmed by 3 bases and 4 bases, with 13 bases remaining between them. The CDR3, as DNA: TGTGCCAGCAGCTTTACTAGTACAACGTACGAGCAGTACTTC. Its protein product is CASSFTSTTYEQYF.

This clone was picked up one time. This chain links TRBV5-5 with TRBJ1-2; 8 bases map to TRBD1. The trim removed 0 bases at V and 7 bases at J, leaving 8 bases unmatched. The CDR3 is made up of 15 amino acids. Per the germline V gene, CDR1 is SGHKS and CDR2 is YYEKEE (reference sequence). The CDR3 DNA reads TGTGCCAGCAGCTTGGCCGAATCAGGGGGCGCTGGCTACACCTTC. Translated: CASSLAESGGAGYTF.

The rearrangement uses TRBV7-8 and TRBJ2-1; 7 bases fit TRBD1. V dropped 5 bases and J dropped 8; count of bases not matched to a gene: 12. This CDR3 region has 15 residues. Germline CDR1 is SGHVS and CDR2 is FQNEAQ. CDR3 in amino acids: CASSRTQQGRDEQFF. CDR3 sequence (DNA): TGTGCCAGCAGCCGTACCCAACAGGGGCGGGATGAGCAGTTCTTC. The whole variable domain, remainder taken from reference TRBV7-8 and TRBJ2-1, is GAGVSQSPRYKVAKRGQDVALRCDPISGHVSLFWYQQALGQGPEFLTYFQNEAQLDKSGLPSDRFFAERPEGSVSTLKIQRTQQEDSAVYLCASSRTQQGRDEQFFGPGTRLTVL.

V usage is TRBV24-1 and J usage is TRBJ2-2; D is undetermined. The CDR3 is 14 amino acids. Trimming removed 6 bases at V and 1 base at J, with 8 bases between. The germline V gene encodes CDR1 KGHDR and CDR2 SFDVKD. DNA of the CDR3: TGTGCCACCAGTCCCAGGCTGAACACCGGGGAGCTGTTTTTT. Translation: CATSPRLNTGELFF.

The rearrangement joins TRBV28 to TRBJ2-7; 10 bases map to TRBD2. V was pared by 10 bases and J by 4 bases, with 19 bases of the junction left unmatched. Per germline, CDR1 MDHEN and CDR2 SYDVKM. This CDR3 region has 17 residues. DNA for the CDR3: TGTGCCACGGTTCCGGGACAAGGGACTAGCGTGAGGTACGAGCAGTACTTC. It translates to CATVPGQGTSVRYEQYF.

The chain employs TRBV7-6 and TRBJ1-6; 7 bases match TRBD1. CDR1 is SGHVS, CDR2 FNYEAQ, per germline. After removal of 4 bases from V and 7 bases from J, the junction contained 13 bases not matched to a gene. The CDR3 loop spans 17 amino acids. Here the CDR3 DNA reads TGTGCCAGCAGCTCGACTCCCGCAGGGGGGAGGAATTCACCCCTCCACTTT. This codes for CASSSTPAGGRNSPLHF. Combining the CDR3 with reference TRBV7-6 and TRBJ1-6 gives the whole variable domain GAGVSQSPRYKVTKRGQDVALRCDPISGHVSLYWYRQALGQGPEFLTYFNYEAQQDKSGLPNDRFSAERPEGSISTLTIQRTEQRDSAMYRCASSSTPAGGRNSPLHFGNGTRLTVT.

CDR3: CASSWTGSEQYF. CDR3 DNA: TGTGCCAGCAGTTGGACAGGGAGCGAGCAGTACTTC. The chain uses TRBV2 and TRBJ2-7; 8 nucleotides match TRBD1. CDR1 and CDR2 (germline): SNHLY, FYNNEI. After removal of 5 bases from V and 6 bases from J, the junction contained 3 bases not matched to a gene. The CDR3 extends over 12 amino acids.

The chain uses TRBV27 and TRBJ2-7, with D unresolved. Germline V lookup: CDR1 MNHEY, CDR2 SMNVEV (reference sequence). The V end was cut by 3 bases, the J end by 2 bases, with 8 bases between. The CDR3 length is 13 residues. Here the CDR3 DNA reads TGTGCCAGCAGTTTTAACAGTCCCTACGAGCAGTACTTC. Protein sequence: CASSFNSPYEQYF.

The rearrangement links TRBV7-9 to TRBJ2-3; 7 bases fit TRBD1. Germline CDR1 reads SEHNR; CDR2 reads FQNEAQ (reference sequence). The CDR3 is 16 amino acids. The V gene end was trimmed by 5 bases and the J gene end by 4 bases; junction bases not matched to a gene: 12. CDR3 in DNA: TGTGCCAGCAGCCGAGGCCGAGACAGGGTCCCAGATACGCAGTATTTT. It codes for CASSRGRDRVPDTQYF.

This chain uses TRBV18 with TRBJ2-1; TRBD2 is a possible D gene (6 bases). The V gene's germline CDR1 is KGHSH and CDR2 LQKENI. This CDR3 is 16 amino acids long. V lost 1 base, J lost 0 bases, and 10 bases lay in between. The CDR3 DNA reads TGTGCCAGCTCACCACTACTAGCTGACTCCTACAATGAGCAGTTCTTC. Its protein product is CASSPLLADSYNEQFF.

The chain recombines TRBV19 with TRBJ2-1; TRBD2 aligns across 11 bases. V shed 6 bases, J shed 8 bases, and the junction held 6 bases outside the gene matches. Germline lookup yields CDR1 LNHDA and CDR2 SQIVND (reference sequence). CDR3 length equals 14 residues. The DNA of the CDR3 is TGTGCCAGTAGACAGGGGGGACTAGCGGATGAGCAGTTCTTC. This codes for CASRQGGLADEQFF. The full variable domain, its missing parts supplied by reference TRBV19 and TRBJ2-1, is DGGITQSPKYLFRKEGQNVTLSCEQNLNHDAMYWYRQDPGQGLRLIYYSQIVNDFQKGDIAEGYSVSREKKESFPLTVTSAQKNPTAFYLCASRQGGLADEQFFGPGTRLTVL.

J is TRBJ1-6 and V is TRBV27, with D possibly being TRBD1 (6 bases). CDR3 length: 13 amino acids. Trimming stripped 6 bases from V and 8 bases from J, with 11 bases between. Germline CDR1 MNHEY, CDR2 SMNVEV (reference sequence). CDR3 DNA: TGTGCCAGCAGGGGGGGGCGCGATTCACCCCTCCACTTT. Translating gives CASRGGRDSPLHF.

The chain joins TRBV9 to TRBJ2-5, with D possibly matching TRBD2 (5 bases). V lost 4 bases, J lost 7 bases, and 11 bases lay in between. Germline V gives CDR1 SGDLS, CDR2 YYNGEE. The length of the CDR3 is 12 residues. The CDR3 is CASSPSGGTQYF. The CDR3 DNA follows: TGTGCCAGCAGCCCCAGCGGCGGGACCCAGTACTTC.

The chain links TRBV5-4 to TRBJ2-7; the match to TRBD1 covers 7 bases. CDR1 is SGHNT, CDR2 YYREEE, per germline (reference sequence). Trimming cost V 2 bases and J 2 bases; bases outside gene matches: 4. This CDR3 has 14 residues. The DNA for the CDR3 is TGTGCCAGCAGCTTTTTCGGGACAGCCTACGAGCAGTACTTC. It encodes CASSFFGTAYEQYF.

The rearrangement joins TRBV19 to TRBJ1-3, with unresolved D. Trimming stripped 6 bases from V and 3 bases from J, with 21 bases between. CDR1 is LNHDA and CDR2 is SQIVND in the germline V gene (reference sequence). This CDR3 contains 17 residues. This chain's CDR3 is CASSRPTREGFGNTIYF. Written as DNA, the CDR3 is TGTGCCAGTAGCCGCCCTACACGGGAAGGATTTGGAAACACCATATATTTT.

The V and J genes are TRBV28 and TRBJ1-1; D is possibly TRBD1 (5 bases). Trimming took off 5 bases at V and 1 base at J, with 11 bases between the two ends. Germline CDR1 MDHEN, CDR2 SYDVKM. CDR3 size: 14 residues. The chain's CDR3 is CASSPTVRNTEAFF. The CDR3 coding sequence is TGTGCCAGCAGTCCGACAGTAAGGAACACTGAAGCTTTCTTT.

V gene TRBV24-1 combines with J gene TRBJ2-2, with D unresolved. In germline, CDR1 is KGHDR, CDR2 SFDVKD. Trimming took off 0 bases at V and 4 bases at J, with 5 bases between the two ends. CDR3 length: 14 amino acids. CDR3 bases: TGTGCCACCAGTGATTTGAGCCCCACCGGGGAGCTGTTTTTT. Translated, it gives CATSDLSPTGELFF.

This chain uses TRBV5-4 with TRBJ2-3, with 12 positions matching TRBD2. Trimming cost V 1 base and J 6 bases; bases outside gene matches: 6. The germline V gene encodes CDR1 SGHNT and CDR2 YYREEE (reference sequence). This CDR3 has 16 amino acids. Here the CDR3 reads CASSLPTSGRSDTQYF. The CDR3 DNA follows: TGTGCCAGCAGCTTGCCGACTAGCGGGAGAAGCGATACGCAGTATTTT.

A single count supports this clone. The chain recombines TRBV5-5 with TRBJ1-2, with 7 positions matching TRBD1. The germline CDR1 and CDR2 sequences are SGHKS and YYEKEE (reference sequence). The junction had 9 bases not matched to a gene; V was cut back by 6 bases and J by 4 bases. The CDR3 totals 14 residues. CDR3 sequence reads: CASNSGTGVYGYTF. CDR3 DNA: TGTGCCAGCAACTCCGGAACAGGGGTCTATGGCTACACCTTC.

The chain is built from TRBV11-2 and TRBJ2-1, with TRBD2 as a possible D gene (6 bases). Trimming shortened V by 4 bases and J by 6 bases, and 13 bases separated the two germline ends. The germline V gene encodes CDR1 SGHAT and CDR2 FQNNGV. This CDR3 has 14 amino acids. The CDR3 here is CASSSRDSSNEQFF. CDR3 in DNA: TGTGCCAGCAGCTCCCGGGACTCTTCCAATGAGCAGTTCTTC.

The chain is built from TRBV2 and TRBJ2-5; D unresolved. The CDR3 is made up of 11 amino acids. Trimming shortened V by 11 bases and J by 4 bases, and 11 bases separated the two germline ends. Germline CDR1 reads SNHLY; CDR2 reads FYNNEI. This CDR3 is CAGGPGETQYF. Here the CDR3 DNA reads TGTGCCGGTGGCCCGGGAGAGACCCAGTACTTC.

The chain uses TRBV5-8 and TRBJ2-1; 10 bases match TRBD2. The CDR3 sequence is 15 residues long. The V gene's germline CDR1 is SGHTS and CDR2 YDEGEE. V lost 0 bases and J lost 4; bases outside the gene matches: 1. CDR3 DNA sequence: TGTGCCAGCAGCTTGGGACTAGCGGGTTACAATGAGCAGTTCTTC. This codes for CASSLGLAGYNEQFF.

The chain uses TRBV4-1 and TRBJ1-2; a possible D gene is TRBD1 (5 bases). CDR1 is MGHRA and CDR2 is YSYEKL in the germline V gene. The CDR3 loop spans 14 amino acids. V lost 0 bases, J lost 5 bases, and 10 bases lay in between. CDR3 amino acids: CASSQEGHSYGYTF. As DNA, the CDR3 is TGCGCCAGCAGCCAAGAAGGACATTCTTATGGCTACACCTTC.